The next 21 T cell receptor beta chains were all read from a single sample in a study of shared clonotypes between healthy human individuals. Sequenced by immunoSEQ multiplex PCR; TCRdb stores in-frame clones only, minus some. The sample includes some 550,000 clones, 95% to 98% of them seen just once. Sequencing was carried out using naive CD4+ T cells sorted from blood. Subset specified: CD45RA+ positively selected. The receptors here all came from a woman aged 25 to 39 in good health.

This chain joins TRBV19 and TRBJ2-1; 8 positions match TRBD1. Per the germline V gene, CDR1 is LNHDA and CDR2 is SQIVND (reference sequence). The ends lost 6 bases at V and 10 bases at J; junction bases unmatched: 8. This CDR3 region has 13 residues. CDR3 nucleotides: TGTGCCAGTAGGAACGGACAGGGACGGGAGCAGTTCTTC. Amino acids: CASRNGQGREQFF.

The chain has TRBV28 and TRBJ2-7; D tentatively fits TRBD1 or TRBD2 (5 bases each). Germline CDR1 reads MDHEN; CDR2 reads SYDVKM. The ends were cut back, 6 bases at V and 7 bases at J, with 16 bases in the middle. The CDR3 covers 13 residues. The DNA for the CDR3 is TGTGCCAGCAGCCGCCGGGGCAGTACGGAGCAGTACTTC. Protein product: CASSRRGSTEQYF. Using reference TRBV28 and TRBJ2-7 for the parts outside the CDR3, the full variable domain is DVKVTQSSRYLVKRTGEKVFLECVQDMDHENMFWYRQDPGLGLRLIYFSYDVKMKEKGDIPEGYSVSREKKERFSLILESASTNQTSMYLCASSRRGSTEQYFGPGTRLTVT.

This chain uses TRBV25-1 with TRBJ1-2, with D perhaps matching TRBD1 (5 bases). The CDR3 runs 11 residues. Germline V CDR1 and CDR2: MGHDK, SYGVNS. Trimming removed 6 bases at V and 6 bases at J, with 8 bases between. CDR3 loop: CASRTENGYTF. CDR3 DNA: TGTGCCAGCAGGACAGAGAATGGCTACACCTTC.

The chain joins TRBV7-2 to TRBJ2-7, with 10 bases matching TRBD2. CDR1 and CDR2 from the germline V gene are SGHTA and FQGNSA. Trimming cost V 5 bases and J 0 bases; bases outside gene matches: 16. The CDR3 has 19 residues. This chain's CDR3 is CASSPRGVAGGPSSYEQYF. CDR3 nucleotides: TGTGCCAGCAGCCCCAGGGGTGTAGCGGGAGGTCCGAGCTCCTACGAGCAGTACTTC.

The CDR3 DNA reads TGTGCCAGCAGACCCGGGGAAGGGTTAGCCAAAAACATTCAGTACTTC. Amino acids: CASRPGEGLAKNIQYF. V and J are TRBV7-9 and TRBJ2-4; D might be TRBD2 (5 bases). The CDR3 contains 16 residues. CDR1 is SEHNR and CDR2 is FQNEAQ in the germline V gene (reference sequence). V was clipped by 6 bases and J by 0 bases, with 15 bases between them.

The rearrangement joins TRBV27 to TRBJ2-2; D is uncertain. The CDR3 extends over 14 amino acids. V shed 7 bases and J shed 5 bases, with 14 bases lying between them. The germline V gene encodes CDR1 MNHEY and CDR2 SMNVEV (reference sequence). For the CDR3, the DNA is TGTGCCAGCACCTCGCACCGGACGACCGGGGAGCTGTTTTTT. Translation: CASTSHRTTGELFF.

The CDR3 coding sequence is TGTGCCAGCAGTACCAGAACCGGGACAGGCTACGAGCAGTACTTC. This codes for CASSTRTGTGYEQYF. This chain joins TRBV28 and TRBJ2-7, with 8 bases fitting TRBD1. The CDR3 contains 15 residues. The trim removed 5 bases at V and 3 bases at J, leaving 9 bases unmatched. CDR1 MDHEN and CDR2 SYDVKM come from the germline V gene. Supplemented by reference TRBV28 and TRBJ2-7, the full variable domain reads DVKVTQSSRYLVKRTGEKVFLECVQDMDHENMFWYRQDPGLGLRLIYFSYDVKMKEKGDIPEGYSVSREKKERFSLILESASTNQTSMYLCASSTRTGTGYEQYFGPGTRLTVT.

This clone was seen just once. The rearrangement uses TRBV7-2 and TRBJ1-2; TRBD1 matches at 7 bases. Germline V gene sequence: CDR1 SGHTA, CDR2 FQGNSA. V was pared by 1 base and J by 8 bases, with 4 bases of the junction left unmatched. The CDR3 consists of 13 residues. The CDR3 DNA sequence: TGTGCCAGCAGCTTAGGAACAGGGGAGGGCTACACCTTC. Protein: CASSLGTGEGYTF.

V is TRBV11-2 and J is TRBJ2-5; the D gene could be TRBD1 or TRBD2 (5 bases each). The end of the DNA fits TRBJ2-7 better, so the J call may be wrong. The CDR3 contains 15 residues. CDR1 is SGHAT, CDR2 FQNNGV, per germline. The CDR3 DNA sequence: TGTGCCAGCAGCTTAGTGGCTAGAGGGGCCTACGAGCAGTACTTC. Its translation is CASSLVARGAYEQYF.

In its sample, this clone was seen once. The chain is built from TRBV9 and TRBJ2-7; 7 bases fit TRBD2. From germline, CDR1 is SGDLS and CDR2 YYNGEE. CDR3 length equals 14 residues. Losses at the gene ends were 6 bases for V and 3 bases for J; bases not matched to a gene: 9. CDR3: CASNPSGTGYEQYF. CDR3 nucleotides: TGTGCCAGCAACCCAAGCGGGACGGGCTACGAGCAGTACTTC. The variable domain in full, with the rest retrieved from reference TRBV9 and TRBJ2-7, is DSGVTQTPKHLITATGQRVTLRCSPRSGDLSVYWYQQSLDQGLQFLIQYYNGEERAKGNILERFSAQQFPDLHSELNLSSLELGDSALYFCASNPSGTGYEQYFGPGTRLTVT.

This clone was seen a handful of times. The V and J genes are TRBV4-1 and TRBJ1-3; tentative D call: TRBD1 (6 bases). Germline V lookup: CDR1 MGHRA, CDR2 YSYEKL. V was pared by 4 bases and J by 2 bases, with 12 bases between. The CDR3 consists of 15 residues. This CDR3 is CASSRNRVPGNTIYF. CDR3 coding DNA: TGCGCCAGCAGCCGGAACAGGGTTCCTGGAAACACCATATATTTT.

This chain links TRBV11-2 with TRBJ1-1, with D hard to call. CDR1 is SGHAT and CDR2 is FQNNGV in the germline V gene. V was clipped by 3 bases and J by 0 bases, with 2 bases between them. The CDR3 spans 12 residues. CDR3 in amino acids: CASSFMNTEAFF. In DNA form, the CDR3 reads TGTGCCAGCAGCTTCATGAACACTGAAGCTTTCTTT.

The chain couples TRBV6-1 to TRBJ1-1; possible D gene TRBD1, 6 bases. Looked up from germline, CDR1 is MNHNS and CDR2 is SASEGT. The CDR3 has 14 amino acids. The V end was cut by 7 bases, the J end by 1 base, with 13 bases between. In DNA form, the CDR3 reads TGTGCCAGCACTAGAGGACAGAAGAACACTGAAGCTTTCTTT. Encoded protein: CASTRGQKNTEAFF.

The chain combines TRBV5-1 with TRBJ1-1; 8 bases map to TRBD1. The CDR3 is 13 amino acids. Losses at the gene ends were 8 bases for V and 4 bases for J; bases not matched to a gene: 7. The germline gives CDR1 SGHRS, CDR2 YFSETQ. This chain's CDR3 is CASNGQGSTEAFF. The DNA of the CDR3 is TGCGCCAGTAACGGACAGGGATCCACTGAAGCTTTCTTT.

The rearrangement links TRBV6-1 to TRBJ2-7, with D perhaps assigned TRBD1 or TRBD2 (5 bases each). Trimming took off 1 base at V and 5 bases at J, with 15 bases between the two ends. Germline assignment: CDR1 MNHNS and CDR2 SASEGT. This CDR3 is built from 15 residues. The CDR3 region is CASSEVSGWGNEQYF. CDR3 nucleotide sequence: TGTGCCAGCAGTGAAGTCTCAGGGTGGGGGAACGAGCAGTACTTC.

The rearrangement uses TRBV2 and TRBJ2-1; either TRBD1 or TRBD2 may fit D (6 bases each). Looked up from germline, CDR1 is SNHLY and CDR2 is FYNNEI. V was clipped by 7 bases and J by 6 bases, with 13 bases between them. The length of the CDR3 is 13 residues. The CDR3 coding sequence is TGTGCCAGCAAGGGGGAGGATTTCAATGAGCAGTTCTTC. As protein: CASKGEDFNEQFF.

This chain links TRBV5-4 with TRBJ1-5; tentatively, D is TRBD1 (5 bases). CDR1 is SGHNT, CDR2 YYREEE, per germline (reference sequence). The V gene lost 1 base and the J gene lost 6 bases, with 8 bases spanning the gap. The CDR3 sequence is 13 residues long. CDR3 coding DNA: TGTGCCAGCAGCTTGAACGGGGCTCAGCCCCAGCATTTT. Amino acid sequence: CASSLNGAQPQHF.

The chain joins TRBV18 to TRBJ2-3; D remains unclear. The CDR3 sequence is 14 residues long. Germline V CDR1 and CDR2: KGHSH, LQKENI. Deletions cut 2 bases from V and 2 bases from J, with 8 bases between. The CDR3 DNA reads TGTGCCAGCTCACCAGTCGGTTACACAGATACGCAGTATTTT. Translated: CASSPVGYTDTQYF. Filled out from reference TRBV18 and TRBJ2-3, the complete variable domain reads NAGVMQNPRHLVRRRGQEARLRCSPMKGHSHVYWYRQLPEEGLKFMVYLQKENIIDESGMPKERFSAEFPKEGPSILRIQQVVRGDSAAYFCASSPVGYTDTQYFGPGTRLTVL.

CDR3 bases: TGTGCCAGCAGCTCACTAGCGGGAGTTCGCACCGGGGAGCTGTTTTTT. Translation gives CASSSLAGVRTGELFF. The chain uses TRBV11-2 and TRBJ2-2; the match to TRBD2 covers 11 bases. The V gene end was trimmed by 4 bases and the J gene end by 4 bases; junction bases not matched to a gene: 5. CDR1 is SGHAT, CDR2 FQNNGV, per germline. The CDR3 covers 16 residues. Full variable domain (outside the CDR3, taken from reference TRBV11-2 and TRBJ2-2): EAGVAQSPRYKIIEKRQSVAFWCNPISGHATLYWYQQILGQGPKLLIQFQNNGVVDDSQLPKDRFSAERLKGVDSTLKIQPAKLEDSAVYLCASSSLAGVRTGELFFGEGSRLTVL.

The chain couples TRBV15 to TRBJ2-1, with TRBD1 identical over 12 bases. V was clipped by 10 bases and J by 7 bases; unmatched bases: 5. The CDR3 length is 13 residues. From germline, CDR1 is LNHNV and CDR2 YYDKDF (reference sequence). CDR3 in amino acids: CASRDRGLNEQFF. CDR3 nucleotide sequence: TGTGCCAGCCGGGACAGGGGGCTGAATGAGCAGTTCTTC.

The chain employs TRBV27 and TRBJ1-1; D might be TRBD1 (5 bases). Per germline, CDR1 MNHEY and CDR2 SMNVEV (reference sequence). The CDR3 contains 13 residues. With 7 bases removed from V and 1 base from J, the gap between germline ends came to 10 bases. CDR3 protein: CASNLRENTEAFF. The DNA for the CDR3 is TGTGCCAGCAACCTCAGGGAGAACACTGAAGCTTTCTTT.